The next 20 T cell receptor beta chains were all read from a single sample in a study of blood T cell repertoires in COVID-19. Libraries were prepared by immunoSEQ multiplex PCR; TCRdb keeps only in-frame clonotypes and omits some of them. The sample holds about 84,000 clones, more than 90% seen once. The sample consisted of peripheral blood. The source of these receptors is a human donor with active COVID-19. The donor label of this sample is uncertain.

The chain carries TRBV10-3 and TRBJ2-2, with 11 bases lining up with TRBD2. The CDR3 runs to 18 residues. Trimming cost V 1 base and J 1 base; bases outside gene matches: 5. The germline V gene has CDR1 ENHRY and CDR2 SYGVKD. The DNA of the CDR3 is TGTGCCATCAGTGAGTTTCTCGGGACTAGCGGGAACACCGGGGAGCTGTTTTTT. Protein sequence: CAISEFLGTSGNTGELFF.

The gene calls are TRBV7-9 and TRBJ1-3, with D possibly TRBD1 on 5 matching bases. V lost 3 bases to trimming and J lost 4 bases, with 13 bases between them. This CDR3 region has 15 residues. Germline lookup yields CDR1 SEHNR and CDR2 FQNEAQ (reference sequence). The CDR3 region is CASSFRSGIGNTIYF. As DNA, the CDR3 is TGTGCCAGCAGCTTTCGGTCAGGGATCGGAAACACCATATATTTT.

The chain has TRBV3-1 (or the pseudogene TRBV3-2) and TRBJ1-1, with a possible D match to TRBD1 (5 bases). V lost 4 bases, J lost 1 base, and 16 bases lay in between. The germline gives CDR1 LGHDT, CDR2 YNNKEL (reference sequence). The CDR3 totals 16 residues. The CDR3 nucleotides are TGTGCCAGCAGCCCGGGGGGAGGAATTCGGAACACTGAAGCTTTCTTT. It is translated as CASSPGGGIRNTEAFF.

V usage is TRBV3-1 (or the pseudogene TRBV3-2) and J usage is TRBJ2-5; possibly TRBD1 for D (6 bases). Looked up from germline, CDR1 is LGHDT and CDR2 is YNNKEL (reference sequence). Trimming left V 2 bases short and J 4 bases short, with 17 bases between. The CDR3 sequence is 16 residues long. The CDR3 DNA follows: TGTGCCAGCAGCCAATCGGGGCAGGGGATTGGAGAGACCCAGTACTTC. As protein: CASSQSGQGIGETQYF.

This chain links TRBV19 with TRBJ1-1, with a weak D call TRBD1 (6 bases). This CDR3 comprises 13 residues. Trimming left V 7 bases short and J 7 bases short, with 16 bases between. From germline, CDR1 is LNHDA and CDR2 SQIVND (reference sequence). Here the CDR3 reads CASTPRGRGEAFF. CDR3 nucleotides: TGTGCCAGTACCCCGCGGGGGCGCGGTGAAGCTTTCTTT.

The chain is built from TRBV6-5 and TRBJ2-2; D perhaps matches TRBD2 (6 bases). This CDR3 contains 13 residues. Germline CDR1 MNHEY, CDR2 SVGAGI. The DNA of the CDR3 is TGTGCAGGAGGGCCGATCAACACCGGGGAGCTGTTTTTT. Translated, it gives CAGGPINTGELFF.

V usage is TRBV28 and J usage is TRBJ2-5, with D uncertain. This CDR3 comprises 14 residues. Germline V gene lookup returns CDR1 MDHEN and CDR2 SYDVKM. The V gene lost 3 bases and the J gene lost 0 bases, with 8 bases spanning the gap. The DNA for the CDR3 is TGTGCCAGCAGTTTCGCCAGGAACCAAGAGACCCAGTACTTC. This codes for CASSFARNQETQYF.

The CDR3 DNA is TGTGCCAGCAGCTTGGGACTAGCGGGCACCGGGGAGCTGTTTTTT. Protein sequence: CASSLGLAGTGELFF. The J gene is TRBJ2-2, the V gene TRBV11-2, with 12 positions matching TRBD2. The CDR3 length is 15 residues. The trim removed 3 bases at V and 4 bases at J, leaving 0 bases unmatched. CDR1 is SGHAT and CDR2 is FQNNGV in the germline V gene.

The DNA of the CDR3 is TGTGCCAGCAGCTATCCGGGACAGGGGGTCTCTGGGGCCAACGTCCTGACTTTC. This encodes CASSYPGQGVSGANVLTF. This chain connects TRBV7-9 to TRBJ2-6; 11 bases are a match to TRBD1. The CDR3 loop spans 18 amino acids. With 4 bases clipped from V and 0 bases from J, the junction kept 5 bases outside the gene matches. Per the germline V gene, CDR1 is SEHNR and CDR2 is FQNEAQ (reference sequence).

CDR3 in amino acids: CASGPRPGGTGELFF. In nucleotides, the CDR3 is TGTGCCAGCGGCCCGCGGCCAGGGGGCACCGGGGAGCTGTTTTTT. V is TRBV6-5 and J is TRBJ2-2, with 7 bases matching TRBD1. CDR3 length equals 15 residues. With V trimmed by 8 bases and J by 4 bases, 10 bases remained unmatched. Germline CDR1 and CDR2: MNHEY and SVGAGI.

J is TRBJ1-6 and V is TRBV5-4; maybe TRBD1 (5 bases). Per germline, CDR1 SGHNT and CDR2 YYREEE (reference sequence). V was trimmed by 1 base and J by 4 bases, leaving 9 bases between them. CDR3 size: 15 residues. This CDR3 reads CASSLSRQYNSPLHF. In DNA, the CDR3 is TGTGCCAGCAGCTTGAGTCGACAGTATAATTCACCCCTCCACTTT. The full variable domain, in which reference TRBV5-4 and TRBJ1-6 provide the parts outside the CDR3, is ETGVTQSPTHLIKTRGQQVTLRCSSQSGHNTVSWYQQALGQGPQFIFQYYREEENGRGNFPPRFSGLQFPNYSSELNVNALELDDSALYLCASSLSRQYNSPLHFGNGTRLTVT.

This clone was seen a few times. The V and J genes are TRBV5-1 and TRBJ2-7; 10 bases fit TRBD1. V dropped 4 bases and J dropped 4; count of bases not matched to a gene: 5. Germline V gene data show CDR1 as SGHRS and CDR2 as YFSETQ. The CDR3 loop spans 14 amino acids. The CDR3 sequence: CASSPGTGVYEQYF. The CDR3 nucleotides read TGCGCCAGCAGCCCCGGGACAGGGGTGTACGAGCAGTACTTC.

This chain links TRBV7-9 with TRBJ2-3, with TRBD1 identical over 9 bases. This CDR3 is built from 15 residues. Trimming removed 3 bases from V and 5 bases from J; junction bases left unmatched: 6. Looked up from germline, CDR1 is SEHNR and CDR2 is FQNEAQ (reference sequence). The DNA of the CDR3 is TGTGCCAGCAGCTTCGGGACAGGGACCTTAGATACGCAGTATTTT. Encoded protein: CASSFGTGTLDTQYF.

The chain couples TRBV6-1 to TRBJ2-7, with D perhaps TRBD1 (6 bases). Trimming left V 3 bases short and J 5 bases short, with 8 bases between. The germline CDR1 and CDR2 sequences are MNHNS and SASEGT. The CDR3 is made up of 12 amino acids. The CDR3 DNA reads as TGTGCCAGCAGTGAGCGACAGGACGAGCAGTACTTC. Protein: CASSERQDEQYF.

The rearrangement uses TRBV11-3 and TRBJ1-2; 7 bases match TRBD1. CDR1 is SGHNT, CDR2 YENEEA, per germline. This CDR3 comprises 13 residues. After removal of 3 bases from V and 7 bases from J, the junction contained 5 bases not matched to a gene. CDR3 in amino acids: CASSFQGGGGYTF. In DNA form, the CDR3 reads TGTGCCAGCAGCTTCCAGGGGGGCGGTGGCTACACCTTC.

The chain links TRBV6-5 to TRBJ2-3; 9 bases map to TRBD1. V dropped 3 bases and J dropped 4; count of bases not matched to a gene: 8. Germline CDR1 and CDR2: MNHEY and SVGAGI. There are 16 residues in the CDR3. CDR3 residues: CASSYSGTGTADTQYF. The CDR3 DNA sequence: TGTGCCAGCAGTTATTCCGGGACAGGGACCGCAGATACGCAGTATTTT.

This chain links TRBV28 with TRBJ2-1; possibly TRBD2 for D (5 bases). Germline V gene data show CDR1 as MDHEN and CDR2 as SYDVKM. This CDR3 contains 13 residues. Between the trimmed V and J ends, which lost 2 bases and 8 bases, there was a span of 10 bases. The CDR3 DNA reads as TGTGCCAGCAGTTTAGGCGGAGGCGATGAGCAGTTCTTC. This encodes CASSLGGGDEQFF. Full variable domain (remainder filled in from reference TRBV28 and TRBJ2-1): DVKVTQSSRYLVKRTGEKVFLECVQDMDHENMFWYRQDPGLGLRLIYFSYDVKMKEKGDIPEGYSVSREKKERFSLILESASTNQTSMYLCASSLGGGDEQFFGPGTRLTVL.

The chain employs TRBV20-1 and TRBJ2-7, with TRBD1 as a possible D gene (5 bases). Trimming took 3 bases from V and 2 from J, leaving 8 bases between them. The CDR3 covers 12 residues. The germline V gene has CDR1 DFQATT and CDR2 SNEGSKA (reference sequence). The CDR3 is CSASDSPYEQYF. For the CDR3, the DNA is TGCAGTGCTAGTGACAGTCCCTACGAGCAGTACTTC.

V and J are TRBV7-2 and TRBJ2-7, with 9 bases aligning to TRBD1. The CDR3 has 16 amino acids. Trimming at V came to 3 bases and at J to 2 bases, leaving 8 bases not matched to a gene. Germline assignment: CDR1 SGHTA and CDR2 FQGNSA. Here the CDR3 DNA reads TGTGCCAGCAGCTTGAGACAGGGGGACGGAACCTACGAGCAGTACTTC. Translating gives CASSLRQGDGTYEQYF.

The chain links TRBV9 to TRBJ1-1; D may be TRBD1 (6 bases). The CDR3 sequence is 14 residues long. Trimming pared 3 bases from V and 1 base from J, leaving 10 bases between. From germline, CDR1 is SGDLS and CDR2 YYNGEE. The CDR3 DNA sequence: TGTGCCAGCAGCGCCGTGACAGGGAACACTGAAGCTTTCTTT. Translated, it gives CASSAVTGNTEAFF.